The present TCR beta chain was sequenced within a study of blood T cells in healthy people across ages. Combining a sample-barcoded 5' primer with a J-beta primer mix, a second PCR ran for 7 to 11 cycles. TCRdb processed the 5' RACE reads anew with MiXCR; each CDR3 protein has one entry. The table lists around 1.7 million distinct CDR3 sequences, roughly 30% of them singletons. Study-wide points: Possibly confounding the expanded clonotype changes was the fact that donor CMV status was unknown. Per-million-T-cell TCR beta diversity fell roughly linearly with age.

In this sample, this clonotype turned up a few times. Its matching antigen is unknown. Caucasian, healthy and from Russia, the donors were aged between about 6 and 100. This clonotype was obtained from a woman in her twenties or thirties in good health. The sequenced material came from blood.

The CDR3 DNA reads as TGTGCCAGCAGCTTATCTTGGGGAGCCACTGAAGCTTTCTTT. This encodes CASSLSWGATEAFF. V usage is TRBV7-2 and J usage is TRBJ1-1; no reliable D call. The CDR3 has 14 residues. V shed 2 bases and J shed 4 bases, with 11 bases lying between them. The germline gives CDR1 SGHTA, CDR2 FQGNSA. The full variable domain, with the rest looked up from reference TRBV7-2 and TRBJ1-1, is GAGVSQSPSNKVTEKGKDVELRCDPISGHTALYWYRQSLGQGLEFLIYFQGNSAPDKSGLPSDRFSAERTGGSVSTLTIQRTQQEDSAVYLCASSLSWGATEAFFGQGTRLTVV.